One sample yielded the 28 T cell receptor beta chains listed below, sequenced in a study of cytomegalovirus exposure and HLA in healthy donors. PCR employed 60 Vbeta and 13 Jbeta primers. Some clones are missing from TCRdb's copy, which holds only in-frame ones; the method was immunoSEQ multiplex PCR. The profile shows some 190,000 clones, over 80% of them singletons. The sample was PBMCs. These receptors all come from a man in his forties in good health and CMV-seronegative.

The J gene is TRBJ1-3, the V gene TRBV5-1, with D perhaps TRBD1 (6 bases). With 4 bases removed from V and 1 base from J, the gap between germline ends came to 12 bases. This CDR3 has 15 residues. Germline lookup yields CDR1 SGHRS and CDR2 YFSETQ. DNA of the CDR3: TGCGCCAGCAGCGTTGAGACAGGATCTGGAAACACCATATATTTT. This gives the protein CASSVETGSGNTIYF.

This clone has just a few counts. The chain has TRBV2 and TRBJ2-2; D is possibly TRBD2 (6 bases). Trimming left V 6 bases short and J 5 bases short, with 16 bases between. Germline lookup yields CDR1 SNHLY and CDR2 FYNNEI. The CDR3 is 15 residues long. The CDR3 DNA follows: TGTGCCAGCAGCGGGCACGGCGGGAATACCGGGGAGCTGTTTTTT. It codes for CASSGHGGNTGELFF.

In regard to this clone: Other DNA sequences from this sample encode an identical CDR3 as well. This chain joins TRBV7-9 and TRBJ1-1, with 7 bases matching TRBD1. This CDR3 spans 12 amino acids. Germline loops: CDR1 SEHNR, CDR2 FQNEAQ (reference sequence). The V segment lost 3 bases and the J segment 5 bases; nucleotides outside the gene matches: 0. The CDR3 DNA reads as TGTGCCAGCAGCTTGGACAGGACTGAAGCTTTCTTT. Its translation is CASSLDRTEAFF.

The chain has TRBV6-5 and TRBJ2-5, with D possibly TRBD1 on 6 matching bases. The CDR3 totals 15 residues. Germline loops: CDR1 MNHEY, CDR2 SVGAGI. V was shortened by 0 bases and J by 2 bases, with 10 bases between the two germline ends. CDR3 sequence reads: CASSYSRGLQETQYF. The CDR3 bases are TGTGCCAGCAGTTACTCAAGGGGGTTACAAGAGACCCAGTACTTC.

V and J are TRBV30 and TRBJ2-5, with 11 bases lining up with TRBD1. Germline CDR1 reads GTSNPN; CDR2 reads SVGIG (reference sequence). J gave up 1 base and V 1 base, and 2 bases lay outside the gene matches. CDR3 length: 15 residues. In DNA form, the CDR3 reads TGTGCCTGGAGTGGGGGGACAGGGGGCCAAGAGACCCAGTACTTC. This sequence encodes CAWSGGTGGQETQYF.

The genes are TRBV6-6 and TRBJ2-2, with TRBD1 identical over 7 bases. This CDR3 is built from 14 residues. Per germline, CDR1 MNHNY and CDR2 SVGAGI (reference sequence). Trimming at V came to 5 bases and at J to 1 base, leaving 1 base not matched to a gene. The CDR3 nucleotides are TGTGCCAGCAGTGCAGGGGGGAACACCGGGGAGCTGTTTTTT. Translation: CASSAGGNTGELFF.

This chain connects TRBV28 to TRBJ2-7; no clear D gene. V was clipped by 9 bases and J by 5 bases, with 23 bases between them. Germline values: CDR1 MDHEN, CDR2 SYDVKM. The CDR3 has 15 amino acids. CDR3 nucleotides: TGTGCCAGTCTCTCTGGAGACCCCAAAATCGACGAGCAGTACTTC. Protein sequence: CASLSGDPKIDEQYF.

V and J are TRBV30 and TRBJ2-2; TRBD1 might be the D (6 bases). This CDR3 has 16 residues. Trimming left V 2 bases short and J 2 bases short, with 15 bases between. CDR1 and CDR2 from the germline V gene are GTSNPN and SVGIG (reference sequence). In DNA form, the CDR3 reads TGTGCCTGGAGTAAGGGACATTCGATCAACACCGGGGAGCTGTTTTTT. As protein: CAWSKGHSINTGELFF.

The chain employs TRBV11-2 and TRBJ1-4, with D hard to call. CDR1 is SGHAT, CDR2 FQNNGV, per germline. The ends were cut back, 3 bases at V and 8 bases at J, with 7 bases in the middle. CDR3 length equals 12 residues. The CDR3: CASSFVGEKLFF. The CDR3 DNA reads TGTGCCAGCAGCTTCGTTGGCGAAAAACTGTTTTTT.

The V gene is TRBV7-9, the J gene TRBJ2-1; D gene uncertain. The CDR3 is made up of 13 amino acids. Germline V gene data show CDR1 as SEHNR and CDR2 as FQNEAQ (reference sequence). V was trimmed by 5 bases and J by 6 bases, leaving 11 bases between them. The CDR3 coding sequence is TGTGCCAGCAGCCCACCGACTGGCAATGAGCAGTTCTTC. This sequence encodes CASSPPTGNEQFF.

The CDR3 spells CASSLWESTDTQYF. In nucleotides, the CDR3 is TGTGCCAGCAGCTTGTGGGAGAGCACAGATACGCAGTATTTT. The chain carries TRBV7-3 and TRBJ2-3, with D possibly matching TRBD2 (5 bases). Germline V gene data show CDR1 as SGHTA and CDR2 as FQGTGA. The CDR3 sequence is 14 residues long. V lost 3 bases and J lost 0, with 7 bases in between.

The rearrangement uses TRBV25-1 and TRBJ1-2; D not resolved. The CDR3 covers 13 residues. Per the germline V gene, CDR1 is MGHDK and CDR2 is SYGVNS. Trimming cost V 5 bases and J 5 bases, with 12 bases left between them. The CDR3 loop reads CASSPSGGYGYTF. CDR3 in DNA: TGTGCCAGCAGTCCTTCCGGCGGTTATGGCTACACCTTC.

V and J are TRBV7-3 and TRBJ1-2; D gene unclear. Trimming left V 2 bases short and J 7 bases short, with 5 bases between. The germline V gene has CDR1 SGHTA and CDR2 FQGTGA. CDR3 size: 11 residues. The CDR3 here is CASSLGAGYTF. The CDR3 DNA reads TGTGCCAGCAGCTTAGGAGCTGGCTACACCTTC.

The V and J genes are TRBV19 and TRBJ2-1, with D perhaps matching TRBD2 (5 bases). The CDR3 runs to 15 residues. Per germline, CDR1 LNHDA and CDR2 SQIVND (reference sequence). V gave up 1 base and J gave up 10 bases, with 17 bases separating them. CDR3 DNA: TGTGCCAGTAGTATAGCGGGATGGGCTTTGGAGGAGCAGTTCTTC. It is translated as CASSIAGWALEEQFF. The entire variable domain, with the rest obtained from reference TRBV19 and TRBJ2-1, is as follows: DGGITQSPKYLFRKEGQNVTLSCEQNLNHDAMYWYRQDPGQGLRLIYYSQIVNDFQKGDIAEGYSVSREKKESFPLTVTSAQKNPTAFYLCASSIAGWALEEQFFGPGTRLTVL.

The chain links TRBV7-9 to TRBJ2-6; TRBD1 agrees at 10 bases. CDR1 is SEHNR, CDR2 FQNEAQ, per germline (reference sequence). This CDR3 contains 17 residues. V dropped 5 bases and J dropped 2; count of bases not matched to a gene: 6. DNA of the CDR3: TGTGCCAGCAGCCGGGACAGGGGATTAACTGGGGCCAACGTCCTGACTTTC. Residues: CASSRDRGLTGANVLTF.

This chain connects TRBV7-2 to TRBJ2-2, with a possible D match to TRBD1 (5 bases). The V gene's germline CDR1 is SGHTA and CDR2 FQGNSA. The CDR3 has 18 amino acids. Trimming stripped 1 base from V and 7 bases from J, with 22 bases between. CDR3 sequence reads: CASSLDRNLVVQGGELFF. The CDR3 nucleotides read TGTGCCAGCAGCTTAGACAGAAATCTAGTGGTCCAGGGCGGGGAGCTGTTTTTT.

Here the CDR3 reads CASSRDNQPQHF. The CDR3 bases are TGTGCCAGCAGCCGCGATAATCAGCCCCAGCATTTT. V usage is TRBV7-2 and J usage is TRBJ1-5; D remains unclear. The CDR3 has 12 amino acids. The ends were cut back, 5 bases at V and 4 bases at J, with 6 bases in the middle. Germline values: CDR1 SGHTA, CDR2 FQGNSA. The whole variable domain, filled in from reference TRBV7-2 and TRBJ1-5, reads GAGVSQSPSNKVTEKGKDVELRCDPISGHTALYWYRQSLGQGLEFLIYFQGNSAPDKSGLPSDRFSAERTGGSVSTLTIQRTQQEDSAVYLCASSRDNQPQHFGDGTRLSIL.

The chain joins TRBV27 to TRBJ2-7, with 7 positions matching TRBD1. The germline CDR1 and CDR2 sequences are MNHEY and SMNVEV (reference sequence). V dropped 6 bases and J dropped 3; count of bases not matched to a gene: 5. This CDR3 contains 13 residues. Here the CDR3 reads CASRTGTDYEQYF. The CDR3, as DNA: TGTGCCAGCAGGACCGGGACAGACTACGAGCAGTACTTC.

V and J are TRBV6-5 and TRBJ2-7, with TRBD1 matching 7 bases. Trimming removed 6 bases from V and 6 bases from J; junction bases left unmatched: 8. The V gene's germline CDR1 is MNHEY and CDR2 SVGAGI. This CDR3 comprises 13 residues. CDR3 sequence (DNA): TGTGCCAGCAGCCCGACAGGGAAAGGCGAGCAGTACTTC. It is translated as CASSPTGKGEQYF.

V is TRBV28 and J is TRBJ1-2; the match to TRBD1 covers 9 bases. This CDR3 is 13 amino acids long. The V segment lost 6 bases and the J segment 8 bases; nucleotides outside the gene matches: 7. The germline V gene has CDR1 MDHEN and CDR2 SYDVKM. The CDR3 bases are TGTGCCAGCAGCACAGGGGGCGGAGGAGGCTACACCTTC. Translating it yields CASSTGGGGGYTF.

CDR3 sequence (DNA): TGTGCCAGCAGCCGTGGACTAGCGGGAGTAATCGATGAGCAGTTCTTC. Residues: CASSRGLAGVIDEQFF. This chain uses TRBV5-8 with TRBJ2-1; TRBD2 matches 13 bases. Trimming removed 4 bases from V and 8 bases from J; junction bases left unmatched: 9. The CDR3 is 16 amino acids. Germline CDR1 is SGHTS and CDR2 is YDEGEE.

This chain links TRBV5-1 with TRBJ2-1, with 13 bases identical to TRBD2. The germline CDR1 and CDR2 sequences are SGHRS and YFSETQ. The CDR3 sequence is 15 residues long. J lost 7 bases, V lost 2 bases, and 3 bases had no gene match. In DNA form, the CDR3 reads TGCGCCAGCAGCTTAATGACTAGCGGGGGGAATGAGCAGTTCTTC. Translation gives CASSLMTSGGNEQFF.

A few counts support this clone. This chain connects TRBV2 to TRBJ2-7; D might be TRBD1 (5 bases). Looked up from germline, CDR1 is SNHLY and CDR2 is FYNNEI. This CDR3 contains 17 residues. Between the trimmed V and J ends, which lost 0 bases and 0 bases, there was a span of 15 bases. The CDR3 DNA sequence: TGTGCCAGCAGTGAAGCGCCCCCAGGGTCCTACTCCTACGAGCAGTACTTC. Protein sequence: CASSEAPPGSYSYEQYF.

The rearrangement links TRBV28 to TRBJ2-3; 7 nucleotides agree with TRBD2. The length of the CDR3 is 14 residues. The germline V gene encodes CDR1 MDHEN and CDR2 SYDVKM. J gave up 6 bases and V 7 bases, and 10 bases lay outside the gene matches. The CDR3 bases are TGTGCCAGCACTTGGACGGGAGGCTTGGATACGCAGTATTTT. Translating it yields CASTWTGGLDTQYF.

The genes are TRBV15 and TRBJ1-1; no definite D call. V dropped 1 base and J dropped 7 bases, with 16 bases sitting between them. The CDR3 length is 15 residues. Germline-derived CDR1 and CDR2 are LNHNV and YYDKDF (reference sequence). In DNA form, the CDR3 reads TGTGCCACCAGCAGAGGAGCGAGACTGGCCCTTGAAGCTTTCTTT. This sequence encodes CATSRGARLALEAFF.

V and J are TRBV15 and TRBJ2-7; 8 nucleotides agree with TRBD1. CDR1 LNHNV and CDR2 YYDKDF come from the germline V gene (reference sequence). The V gene end was trimmed by 3 bases and the J gene end by 2 bases; junction bases not matched to a gene: 3. This CDR3 has 14 amino acids. CDR3 DNA: TGTGCCACCAGCAGGGACAGGGTCACCTACGAGCAGTACTTC. Translated: CATSRDRVTYEQYF.

The genes are TRBV19 and TRBJ2-2, with TRBD2 as a possible D gene (6 bases). V was pared by 6 bases and J by 0 bases, with 14 bases between. CDR1 and CDR2 (germline): LNHDA, SQIVND (reference sequence). This CDR3 has 16 amino acids. CDR3 coding DNA: TGTGCCAGTAGGGTCTGGAGGGCCACGAACACCGGGGAGCTGTTTTTT. This gives the protein CASRVWRATNTGELFF.

This clone was counted between two and nine times. The chain has TRBV5-6 and TRBJ1-1; 9 bases are shared with TRBD1. J gave up 0 bases and V 4 bases, and 10 bases lay outside the gene matches. Looked up from germline, CDR1 is SGHDT and CDR2 is YYEEEE. This CDR3 contains 17 residues. The CDR3 DNA reads as TGTGCCAGCAGCCGAGCCCTCGGGACAGGGATGAACACTGAAGCTTTCTTT. It is translated as CASSRALGTGMNTEAFF.